The sequence of this TCR beta chain was determined in a study of OX40 agonist ivuxolimab in advanced cancers. Study information: With a range of roughly 20 to 79, age averaged roughly 60 years, and 65% to 90% were male.

Overall study results and limits: The study found that CD8+ T cells averaged more expanded clones than CD4+. Nonresponders, in some cases, also had low normalized T-cell clonal expansion.

Produced via immunoSEQ multiplex PCR; TCRdb's table is partial and in-frame only. Here the sample spans 83,000 or so clones, approximately 79% being singletons. Worth noting for this clone: Its cognate antigen is unknown.

V lost 5 bases and J lost 4, with 9 bases in between. Germline lookup yields CDR1 KGHSH and CDR2 LQKENI. This CDR3 has 13 amino acids. This clonotype originated in an adult with an advanced solid tumor such as melanoma, head and neck, liver or kidney cancer. This chain uses TRBV18 with TRBJ2-1, with D perhaps matching TRBD1 (6 bases). Source: CD4+ or CD8+ T cells sorted from blood, taken in a trial of the OX40 agonist ivuxolimab. The CDR3 reads CASSSQGYNEQFF. The CDR3 DNA sequence: TGTGCCAGCTCATCACAGGGATACAATGAGCAGTTCTTC.